The entry that follows covers one T cell receptor (beta chain) sequence. Antigen unknown. Trimming pared 1 base from V and 0 bases from J, leaving 10 bases between. Per germline, CDR1 SGHKS and CDR2 YYEKEE (reference sequence). The CDR3 loop spans 15 amino acids. The data originate from a study of T cell responses to AZD1222 COVID-19 vaccine. Sequencing used immunoSEQ multiplex PCR; TCRdb keeps in-frame clones, though not all of them. The data contain 120,000 or so clones, around nine tenths of them seen just once; the ten biggest clones take up over 8.5%. Study-level findings and limits: The donors showed a predominance of white British ancestry and of females, with possible underestimation of clonal diversity. Spike-specific TCR breadth and depth rose after two AZD1222 doses.

V is TRBV5-5 and J is TRBJ1-1, with D maybe TRBD1 (5 bases). The sample consisted of peripheral blood, taken on day 0 of MenACWY control vaccination. The TCR sequence derives from an adult in good health. CDR3 residues: CASSLIPGMNTEAFF. In nucleotides, the CDR3 is TGTGCCAGCAGCTTGATTCCAGGGATGAACACTGAAGCTTTCTTT.